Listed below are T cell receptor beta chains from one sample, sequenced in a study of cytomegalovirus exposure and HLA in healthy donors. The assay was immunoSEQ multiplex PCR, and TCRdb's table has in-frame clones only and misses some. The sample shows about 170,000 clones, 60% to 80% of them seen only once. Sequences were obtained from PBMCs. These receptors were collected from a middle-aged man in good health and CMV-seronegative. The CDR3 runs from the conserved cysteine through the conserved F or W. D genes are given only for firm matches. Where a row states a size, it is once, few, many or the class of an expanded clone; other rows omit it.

CDR3nt: TGTGCCAGCAGGGGACAGGGGCTACATGGCTACACCTTC
CDR3aa: CASRGQGLHGYTF
abundance: .
v_gene: TRBV28
j_gene: TRBJ1-2
d_gene: TRBD1

CDR3nt: TGTGCCACCTCGGGACAGGGGTCGTACGAGCAGTACTTC
CDR3aa: CATSGQGSYEQYF
abundance: .
v_gene: TRBV2
j_gene: TRBJ2-7
d_gene: TRBD1

CDR3nt: TGCGCCAGCTCCAAGAGCGGGAGCTCCTACAATGAGCAGTTCTTC
CDR3aa: CASSKSGSSYNEQFF
abundance: .
v_gene: TRBV5-1
j_gene: TRBJ2-1
d_gene: TRBD2

CDR3nt: TGTGCCAGCAGCCTACATAAATTTCCGGGGGGCTTAGAAGAGACCCAGTACTTC
CDR3aa: CASSLHKFPGGLEETQYF
abundance: .
v_gene: TRBV11-2
j_gene: TRBJ2-5
d_gene: .

CDR3nt: TGTGCCATCAGTGTGGACAGTTACGTGGAGGAGACCCAGTACTTC
CDR3aa: CAISVDSYVEETQYF
abundance: few
v_gene: TRBV10-3
j_gene: TRBJ2-5
d_gene: .

CDR3nt: TGTGCCAGCAGCTTAGCTAGGGGGGGGGTCGGGACCCAGTACTTC
CDR3aa: CASSLARGGVGTQYF
abundance: .
v_gene: TRBV11-1
j_gene: TRBJ2-5
d_gene: .

CDR3nt: TGTGCCAGCAGCAGGACAGTGGGGGGCTACACCTTC
CDR3aa: CASSRTVGGYTF
abundance: .
v_gene: TRBV21-1
j_gene: TRBJ1-2
d_gene: .

CDR3nt: TGCGCCAGCAGTGATTTATTTAGACTAGCGGGTTCCGCAGGTACGCAGTATTTT
CDR3aa: CASSDLFRLAGSAGTQYF
abundance: .
v_gene: TRBV10-2
j_gene: TRBJ2-3
d_gene: TRBD2

CDR3nt: TGTGCCGGCACAGGGTCTCTTAACACCGGGGAGCTGTTTTTT
CDR3aa: CAGTGSLNTGELFF
abundance: .
v_gene: TRBV7-2
j_gene: TRBJ2-2
d_gene: .

CDR3nt: TGTGCCAGCAGAATTACTCCGGGACAAGGAGAGACCCAGTACTTC
CDR3aa: CASRITPGQGETQYF
abundance: .
v_gene: TRBV7-2
j_gene: TRBJ2-5
d_gene: .

CDR3nt: TGTGCCAGCAGAACCCAGAAGGGGGTTACTAATTCACCCCTCCACTTT
CDR3aa: CASRTQKGVTNSPLHF
abundance: .
v_gene: TRBV6-6
j_gene: TRBJ1-6
d_gene: .

CDR3nt: TGTGCCAGCAGCCCAGAGAGGATTTGGTCACAAGAGACCCAGTACTTC
CDR3aa: CASSPERIWSQETQYF
abundance: .
v_gene: TRBV7-2
j_gene: TRBJ2-5
d_gene: .

CDR3nt: TGTGCCAGTAGTTCCCGAGGGACAGATGTTTTGGGGGAGCAGTACTTC
CDR3aa: CASSSRGTDVLGEQYF
abundance: .
v_gene: TRBV19
j_gene: TRBJ2-7
d_gene: TRBD1

CDR3nt: TGCGCCAGCAGCCTGACTAGCGGGGGCCCCCAAGAGACCCAGTACTTC
CDR3aa: CASSLTSGGPQETQYF
abundance: .
v_gene: TRBV4-1
j_gene: TRBJ2-5
d_gene: TRBD2

CDR3nt: TGTGCCATCAGTGAGAGTGGAAGCCGAAGGGGAACCGGGGAGCTGTTTTTT
CDR3aa: CAISESGSRRGTGELFF
abundance: .
v_gene: TRBV10-3
j_gene: TRBJ2-2
d_gene: .

CDR3nt: TGTGCCAGCAGCTTTCGAGTAGCAGATACGCAGTATTTT
CDR3aa: CASSFRVADTQYF
abundance: .
v_gene: TRBV7-3
j_gene: TRBJ2-3
d_gene: .

CDR3nt: TGTGCCAGCAGCTCCGGGACAGGGGGATATGGCTACACCTTC
CDR3aa: CASSSGTGGYGYTF
abundance: .
v_gene: TRBV7-9
j_gene: TRBJ1-2
d_gene: TRBD1

CDR3nt: TGTGCCACTTCGGATTTACAGGGATCCCAAAATAATTCACCCCTCCACTTT
CDR3aa: CATSDLQGSQNNSPLHF
abundance: once
v_gene: TRBV10-3
j_gene: TRBJ1-6
d_gene: .

CDR3nt: TGCGCCAGCAGCCCGGAAACAGGGGTAAATTCACCCCTCCACTTT
CDR3aa: CASSPETGVNSPLHF
abundance: .
v_gene: TRBV5-1
j_gene: TRBJ1-6
d_gene: TRBD1

CDR3nt: TGTGCCAGCAGTCCGATCGGTGGGGGGGCGAGTGGCTACACCTTC
CDR3aa: CASSPIGGGASGYTF
abundance: .
v_gene: TRBV28
j_gene: TRBJ1-2
d_gene: .

CDR3nt: TGTGCCTGGACAGGGACCTACGAGCAGTACTTC
CDR3aa: CAWTGTYEQYF
abundance: .
v_gene: TRBV30
j_gene: TRBJ2-7
d_gene: .

CDR3nt: TGTGCCAGTAGTATATCTGGGACAGCCTATGGCTACACCTTC
CDR3aa: CASSISGTAYGYTF
abundance: .
v_gene: TRBV19
j_gene: TRBJ1-2
d_gene: TRBD1

CDR3nt: TGCAGCGCGGCCGGGACTAGCAATGCCTACAATGAGCAGTTCTTC
CDR3aa: CSAAGTSNAYNEQFF
abundance: .
v_gene: TRBV29-1
j_gene: TRBJ2-1
d_gene: TRBD2

CDR3nt: TGTGCCAGCAGCTCACAGGGGGCACGCTATGGCTACACCTTC
CDR3aa: CASSSQGARYGYTF
abundance: .
v_gene: TRBV5-4
j_gene: TRBJ1-2
d_gene: TRBD1